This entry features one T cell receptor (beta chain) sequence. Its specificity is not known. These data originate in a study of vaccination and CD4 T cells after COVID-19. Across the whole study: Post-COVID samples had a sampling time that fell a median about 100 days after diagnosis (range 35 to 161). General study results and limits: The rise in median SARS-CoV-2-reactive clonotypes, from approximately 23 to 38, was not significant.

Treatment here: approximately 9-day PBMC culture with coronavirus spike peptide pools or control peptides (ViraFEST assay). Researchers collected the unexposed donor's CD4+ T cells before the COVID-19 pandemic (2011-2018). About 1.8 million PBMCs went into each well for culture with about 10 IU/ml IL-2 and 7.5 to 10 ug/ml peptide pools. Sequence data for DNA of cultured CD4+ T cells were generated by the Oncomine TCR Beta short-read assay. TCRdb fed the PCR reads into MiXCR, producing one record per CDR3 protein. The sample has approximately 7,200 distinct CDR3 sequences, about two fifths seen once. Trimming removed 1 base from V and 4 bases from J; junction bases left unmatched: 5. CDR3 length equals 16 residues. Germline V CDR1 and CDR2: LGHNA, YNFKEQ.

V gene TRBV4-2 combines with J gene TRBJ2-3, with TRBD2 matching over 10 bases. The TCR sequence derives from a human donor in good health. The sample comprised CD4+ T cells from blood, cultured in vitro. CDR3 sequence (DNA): TGTGCCAGCAGCCAAGGTCAGCGGGGGGGCCCAGATACGCAGTATTTT. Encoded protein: CASSQGQRGGPDTQYF.